This paragraph covers one T cell receptor beta chain sequence. Antigen unknown. This table comes from immunoSEQ multiplex PCR, and its TCRdb copy is limited to in-frame clones, with some not included. This table holds some 150,000 clones, over 80% found once. This sample was taken from a study of T cell responses to AZD1222 COVID-19 vaccine. Points from the study as a whole: Females made up more of the donors, who were largely white British, and clonal diversity may have come out too low. At baseline, just a handful of AZD1222 recipients tested seropositive. The repertoires were collected only after the peak T cell response.

Trimming left V 5 bases short and J 4 bases short, with 12 bases between. Germline CDR1 is LNHDA and CDR2 is SQIVND (reference sequence). The CDR3 loop spans 14 amino acids. The source was peripheral blood, collected 28 days after the second dose of the MenACWY control vaccine. The genes are TRBV19 and TRBJ1-3; D gene ambiguous. The TCR was taken from an adult who received the MenACWY meningococcal vaccine as a control. This chain's CDR3 is CASSFLDGGNTIYF. The CDR3, as DNA: TGTGCCAGTAGTTTTCTGGACGGAGGAAACACCATATATTTT.